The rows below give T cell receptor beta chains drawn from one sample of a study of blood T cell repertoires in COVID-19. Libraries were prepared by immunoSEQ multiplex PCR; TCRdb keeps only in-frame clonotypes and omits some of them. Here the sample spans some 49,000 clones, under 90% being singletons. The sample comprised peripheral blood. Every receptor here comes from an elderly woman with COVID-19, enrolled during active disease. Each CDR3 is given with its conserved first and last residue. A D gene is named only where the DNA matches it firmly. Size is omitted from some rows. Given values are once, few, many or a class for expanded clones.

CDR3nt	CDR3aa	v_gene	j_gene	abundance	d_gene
TGTGCCAGCAGCCAAGATCAGGGATCCTATCAGCCCCAGCATTTT	CASSQDQGSYQPQHF	TRBV4-2	TRBJ1-5	NA	NA
TGTGCCAGCAACTACGCTGCGGCTAACTATGGCTACACCTTC	CASNYAAANYGYTF	TRBV28	TRBJ1-2	medium-sized	NA
TGTGCCAGCAGCCAAGGAGGAGGTAACAGTGGAAACACCATATATTTT	CASSQGGGNSGNTIYF	TRBV4-2	TRBJ1-3	NA	NA
TGTGCCACCCGCCAGACTAGCGGACCCTACAATGAGCAGTTCTTC	CATRQTSGPYNEQFF	TRBV6-6	TRBJ2-1	NA	TRBD2
TGCGCCAGCAGCTTAACAGGATTGAGCTCCTACGAGCAGTACTTC	CASSLTGLSSYEQYF	TRBV5-1	TRBJ2-7	NA	NA
TGTGCCAGCAGCTTAGAGACAGGGACGGTGAGATCACCCCTCCACTTT	CASSLETGTVRSPLHF	TRBV7-8	TRBJ1-6	few	TRBD1
TGTGCCAGCACTAAAGAGGCAGGGATACCCGGGGAGCTGTTTTTT	CASTKEAGIPGELFF	TRBV6-4	TRBJ2-2	NA	NA
TGTGCCAGCAGTTCCTTCAGGGGGACAGGGGGATCCGAGCAGTACTTC	CASSSFRGTGGSEQYF	TRBV6-5	TRBJ2-7	NA	TRBD1
TGTGCCATCAGTGAGTCGGCGGGAGGGCCGGATAATGAGCAGTTCTTC	CAISESAGGPDNEQFF	TRBV10-3	TRBJ2-1	NA	TRBD2
TGTGCCAGTATGGGGACAGGACTGAACACTGAAGCTTTCTTT	CASMGTGLNTEAFF	TRBV19	TRBJ1-1	NA	TRBD1
TGTGCCAGCAGCTTGGGGTTCGGGGAAAAGTACAATGAGCAGTTCTTC	CASSLGFGEKYNEQFF	TRBV11-3	TRBJ2-1	NA	NA
TGTGCCAGCAGCTTACGCGGGAGAGTCAATGAGCAGTTCTTC	CASSLRGRVNEQFF	TRBV7-3	TRBJ2-1	NA	TRBD2
TGTGCCAGTAGTAACGGGGTCGGGGCCTACGAGCAGTACTTC	CASSNGVGAYEQYF	TRBV19	TRBJ2-7	NA	NA
TGCGCCAGCAGCAACGGCCCGGGACAAAACTATGGCTACACCTTC	CASSNGPGQNYGYTF	TRBV5-1	TRBJ1-2	NA	NA
TGTGCCAGCAGCTTAGGAGAGAGGGGGCTGGGACAGCCCCAGCATTTT	CASSLGERGLGQPQHF	TRBV7-9	TRBJ1-5	NA	TRBD1
TGTGCCAGCAGCTCCATGATCCCCGGGACTAGCACGAATGAGCAGTTCTTC	CASSSMIPGTSTNEQFF	TRBV7-8	TRBJ2-1	NA	TRBD2
TGCGCCAGCAGCGTCCGGACAGGGGCGGGGGAGCAGTACTTC	CASSVRTGAGEQYF	TRBV5-1	TRBJ2-7	NA	TRBD1
TGTGCCAGCAGAGGGGCTGCCGGGGAGCTGTTTTTT	CASRGAAGELFF	TRBV25-1	TRBJ2-2	NA	NA
TGTGCCTGGAGTCAATCACTAGCGGCTTACTACGAGCAGTACTTC	CAWSQSLAAYYEQYF	TRBV30	TRBJ2-7	few	TRBD2
TGTGCCAGCAGCCTTAGCGGGAGGCCGCTCGAGCAGTACTTC	CASSLSGRPLEQYF	TRBV3-1/TRBV3-2	TRBJ2-7	NA	TRBD2
TGTGCCAGCTTCGGACAGGACTACGAGCAGTACTTC	CASFGQDYEQYF	TRBV6-4	TRBJ2-7	NA	TRBD1
TGTGCCAGCAGCCCGGGACTAGCGGGAGGGGGGCAAGAGACCCAGTACTTC	CASSPGLAGGGQETQYF	TRBV3-1/TRBV3-2	TRBJ2-5	once	TRBD2
TGTGCCAGTAGTCCGTTTCCCGAGATTCACACTGAAGCTTTCTTT	CASSPFPEIHTEAFF	TRBV19	TRBJ1-1	once	NA
TGTGCCACCAGTGATTTGCGGCAGGGAAGCACAGATACGCAGTATTTT	CATSDLRQGSTDTQYF	TRBV24-1	TRBJ2-3	NA	NA
TGTGCCAGCCTCGCAGGGTCACCGGGAGATGAGCAGTTCTTC	CASLAGSPGDEQFF	TRBV19	TRBJ2-1	NA	NA
TGTGCCAGCAGCATAGGACTAGCGTCCTACAATGAGCAGTTCTTC	CASSIGLASYNEQFF	TRBV11-3	TRBJ2-1	NA	TRBD2
TGTGCCAGCAGCCCCGGGACTGTTGAGACCCAGTACTTC	CASSPGTVETQYF	TRBV5-4	TRBJ2-5	NA	NA
TGTGCCAGCAGCCCGGACAGCTCCTACGAGCAGTACTTC	CASSPDSSYEQYF	TRBV28	TRBJ2-7	NA	NA
TGTGCCAGCAGAGGGACAGGGGGAGACACCGGGGAGCTGTTTTTT	CASRGTGGDTGELFF	TRBV2	TRBJ2-2	once	TRBD1
TGTGCCAGCAGTTACGGGGACAGGGGTAATTCACCCCTCCACTTT	CASSYGDRGNSPLHF	TRBV6-5	TRBJ1-6	few	TRBD1
TGTGCCAGCAGCAAGCGGGACTCCCCTATGGGTGAGCAGTACTTC	CASSKRDSPMGEQYF	TRBV7-2	TRBJ2-7	NA	TRBD2
TGTGCCAGCAGTTACTCGCATAGCGGGACACCAGAGACCCAGTACTTC	CASSYSHSGTPETQYF	TRBV6-2/TRBV6-3	TRBJ2-5	once	TRBD2
TGTGCCAGCAGCCGGACTAGCGGAAACTACGAGCAGTACTTC	CASSRTSGNYEQYF	TRBV11-2	TRBJ2-7	NA	TRBD2
TGTGCCACCAGCAAGAGTCGGGACATAAACACCGGGGAGCTGTTTTTT	CATSKSRDINTGELFF	TRBV15	TRBJ2-2	few	NA
TGTGCCAGCAGCCAAGATTGGGGACAGGGGAGGCGGTCGCAGTACTTC	CASSQDWGQGRRSQYF	TRBV4-2	TRBJ2-7	NA	TRBD1
TGTGCCAGCAGTTTATCCGGGGGGCCTCAGCCCCAGCATTTT	CASSLSGGPQPQHF	TRBV28	TRBJ1-5	NA	NA
TGTGCCAGCAGGGGGCAGGGGGATGGGGAGACCCAGTACTTC	CASRGQGDGETQYF	TRBV25-1	TRBJ2-5	NA	TRBD1
TGTGCCATCAGTGAACAGGGAGGCAATCAGCCCCAGCATTTT	CAISEQGGNQPQHF	TRBV10-3	TRBJ1-5	NA	NA
TGTGCCAGCAGCTTATATGTATGGGCAGGGGCTACCTCTGGAAACACCATATATTTT	CASSLYVWAGATSGNTIYF	TRBV7-9	TRBJ1-3	NA	NA
TGCGCCAGCAGCTTGGGCCGGGGGGACGAGCAGTACTTC	CASSLGRGDEQYF	TRBV5-1	TRBJ2-7	NA	TRBD2
TGTGCCAGCAGTTCGACAGGATCACCCCTCCACTTT	CASSSTGSPLHF	TRBV6-2/TRBV6-3	TRBJ1-6	NA	NA
TGCGCCAGCAGCCAAGATACGACTAGCTCGGGTAGCACAGATACGCAGTATTTT	CASSQDTTSSGSTDTQYF	TRBV4-1	TRBJ2-3	NA	TRBD2
TGTGCCAGCAGCTTGCGGACAGGGGAGCAGTACTTC	CASSLRTGEQYF	TRBV28	TRBJ2-7	NA	TRBD1
TGTGCCAGTATCAAGGCGGGCAGCGAAGCTTTCTTT	CASIKAGSEAFF	TRBV19	TRBJ1-1	NA	NA
TGTGCCTGGAGTGTAATAGCGGGACTTTCCTACAATGAGCAGTTCTTC	CAWSVIAGLSYNEQFF	TRBV30	TRBJ2-1	NA	TRBD2
TGTGCCAGCAGCCGCAGGGGGCGCGGGACCGGGGAGCTGTTTTTT	CASSRRGRGTGELFF	TRBV7-2	TRBJ2-2	NA	TRBD1
TGCGCCAGCAGCTCTGGTTGGACTAGCGGGAACCATGAGCAGTTCTTC	CASSSGWTSGNHEQFF	TRBV5-1	TRBJ2-1	NA	TRBD2
TGCAGCGTTTCTCGACAGTTGAACACTGAAGCTTTCTTT	CSVSRQLNTEAFF	TRBV29-1	TRBJ1-1	NA	NA
TGCAGCGTCCTTGGGACTAGCGGGAGGCCCTACGAGCAGTACTTC	CSVLGTSGRPYEQYF	TRBV29-1	TRBJ2-7	NA	TRBD2